The 26 T cell receptor beta chains below come from one sample, sequenced in a study of T cells in Graves' hyperthyroidism and ophthalmopathy. Researchers amplified the TCR beta CDR3 regions from RNA transcripts. HTBI primers were used for first-round RT-PCR of the TCR CDR3. One entry per CDR3 protein results from TCRdb running MiXCR on the multiplex PCR reads. The sample contains over 450,000 distinct CDR3 sequences, 13% to 15% of which appear only once. Sequencing was carried out using blood. These TCRs come from a young woman with Graves' hyperthyroidism.

The rearrangement links TRBV6-1 to TRBJ2-7; unclear D gene. Per germline, CDR1 MNHNS and CDR2 SASEGT. The CDR3 extends over 14 amino acids. Trimming took 1 base from V and 4 from J, leaving 11 bases between them. The CDR3 DNA reads as TGTGCCAGCAGTGAAGGTAACATCTTGTACGAGCAGTACGTC. This sequence encodes CASSEGNILYEQYV.

In its sample, this clonotype was seen many times. This sequence joins TRBV15 and TRBJ2-5; unclear D gene. The CDR3 runs to 12 residues. Per germline, CDR1 LNHNV and CDR2 YYDKDF (reference sequence). With 0 bases removed from V and 5 bases from J, the gap between germline ends came to 4 bases. The CDR3 bases are TGTGCCACCAGCAGAGATCCCGAGACCCAGTACTTC. This encodes CATSRDPETQYF.

This clonotype was recorded many times. The chain employs TRBV6-1 and TRBJ2-7, with D hard to call. This CDR3 has 11 amino acids. Trimming stripped 7 bases from V and 3 bases from J, with 7 bases between. CDR1 is MNHNS, CDR2 SASEGT, per germline. The CDR3 loop reads CASKVIYEQYF. In DNA, the CDR3 is TGTGCCAGCAAGGTCATCTACGAGCAGTACTTC.

The chain uses TRBV5-1 and TRBJ1-6, with D possibly being TRBD1 (6 bases). Germline CDR1 and CDR2: SGHRS and YFSETQ. This CDR3 is built from 15 residues. V was cut by 6 bases and J by 12 bases, with 22 bases left in between. CDR3 bases: TGCGCCAGCACCGAGGGGGGACTTCCCTTTGAACCCCTCCACTTT. Protein: CASTEGGLPFEPLHF.

CDR3 DNA: TGTGCCAGCAGCTTCCGGCCCAGGGGTAACAATGAGCAGTTCTTC. This codes for CASSFRPRGNNEQFF. The V call is TRBV7-8, the J call TRBJ2-1, with a weak D call TRBD1 (6 bases). The V gene lost 3 bases and the J gene lost 5 bases, with 14 bases spanning the gap. Germline-derived CDR1 and CDR2 are SGHVS and FQNEAQ. The CDR3 runs 15 residues.

This clonotype was observed many times. The chain employs TRBV7-9 and TRBJ1-2, with D possibly matching TRBD1 (5 bases). The CDR3 is 12 amino acids. The germline CDR1 and CDR2 sequences are SEHNR and FQNEAQ (reference sequence). Trimming took off 10 bases at V and 3 bases at J, with 12 bases between the two ends. CDR3 sequence: CATSMGDYGYTF. CDR3 DNA: TGTGCCACATCAATGGGGGACTATGGCTACACCTTC. Filled out from reference TRBV7-9 and TRBJ1-2, the complete variable domain reads DTGVSQNPRHKITKRGQNVTFRCDPISEHNRLYWYRQTLGQGPEFLTYFQNEAQLEKSRLLSDRFSAERPKGSFSTLEIQRTEQGDSAMYLCATSMGDYGYTFGSGTRLTVV.

This clonotype was counted at least ten times. CDR3 region: CASSLAGAKNIQYF. For the CDR3, the DNA is TGTGCCAGTTCCCTAGCGGGAGCCAAAAACATTCAGTACTTC. The chain links TRBV28 to TRBJ2-4, with TRBD2 identical over 8 bases. V was pared by 9 bases and J by 0 bases, with 4 bases of the junction left unmatched. CDR1 is MDHEN and CDR2 is SYDVKM in the germline V gene. The CDR3 contains 14 residues. Combining the CDR3 with reference TRBV28 and TRBJ2-4 gives the whole variable domain DVKVTQSSRYLVKRTGEKVFLECVQDMDHENMFWYRQDPGLGLRLIYFSYDVKMKEKGDIPEGYSVSREKKERFSLILESASTNQTSMYLCASSLAGAKNIQYFGAGTRLSVL.

The chain combines TRBV10-3 with TRBJ1-2; a possible D gene is TRBD1 (6 bases). Germline values: CDR1 ENHRY, CDR2 SYGVKD. Trimming cost V 7 bases and J 6 bases, with 15 bases left between them. This CDR3 is built from 13 residues. The CDR3 DNA reads TGTGCCATCATGGCGGGGGCAGAAAATGGCTACACCTTC. This codes for CAIMAGAENGYTF.

This clonotype was recorded many times. The V call is TRBV11-1, the J call TRBJ2-5; D gene ambiguous. Germline assignment: CDR1 SGHAT and CDR2 FQDESV (reference sequence). The ends were cut back, 2 bases at V and 6 bases at J, with 4 bases in the middle. This CDR3 has 11 amino acids. In DNA, the CDR3 is TGTGCCAGCAGCTTATCACAGACCCAGTACTTC. Its translation: CASSLSQTQYF.

This clonotype was seen at least ten times. The V call is TRBV12-5, the J call TRBJ1-2, with D unclear. CDR1 is LGHNT and CDR2 is FRNRAP in the germline V gene. CDR3 length: 12 residues. V shed 7 bases and J shed 4 bases, with 10 bases lying between them. CDR3 sequence: CASALDSYGYTF. For the CDR3, the DNA is TGTGCTAGTGCCCTCGATTCCTATGGCTACACCTTC.

The chain combines TRBV10-3 with TRBJ2-1, with 11 bases lining up with TRBD2. The germline CDR1 and CDR2 sequences are ENHRY and SYGVKD. This CDR3 has 14 residues. V was pared by 9 bases and J by 7 bases, with 8 bases of the junction left unmatched. The CDR3 DNA reads as TGTGCCATTACGACTAGCGGGATGGTTAATGAGCAGTTCTTC. This encodes CAITTSGMVNEQFF.

This clonotype was recorded many times. The V gene is TRBV15, the J gene TRBJ1-2, with 7 bases fitting TRBD1. The CDR3 sequence is 18 residues long. V lost 0 bases, J lost 3 bases, and 13 bases stayed unmatched. CDR1 LNHNV and CDR2 YYDKDF come from the germline V gene (reference sequence). The CDR3 DNA reads TGTGCCACCAGCAGAGATGGGGGTGCAGGGGGAGATTACTATGGCTACACCTTC. Residues: CATSRDGGAGGDYYGYTF. Together with reference TRBV15 and TRBJ1-2, the CDR3 gives the full variable domain: DAMVIQNPRYQVTQFGKPVTLSCSQTLNHNVMYWYQQKSSQAPKLLFHYYDKDFNNEADTPDNFQSRRPNTSFCFLDIRSPGLGDTAMYLCATSRDGGAGGDYYGYTFGSGTRLTVV.

This clonotype occurred many times. The chain combines TRBV12-3 or TRBV12-4 with TRBJ1-1; D is unresolved. Trimming took off 2 bases at V and 2 bases at J, with 9 bases between the two ends. The CDR3 covers 14 residues. The CDR3 DNA reads as TGTGCCAGCAGTTTATCTTCTATCAACACTGAAGCTTTCTTT. This encodes CASSLSSINTEAFF.

This clonotype was seen repeatedly, ten times or more. V usage is TRBV5-1 and J usage is TRBJ2-3; TRBD2 aligns across 8 bases. Trimming cost V 1 base and J 0 bases; bases outside gene matches: 7. Germline assignment: CDR1 SGHRS and CDR2 YFSETQ. The CDR3 has 17 amino acids. The CDR3 loop is CASSLKTSGASTDTQYF. The DNA of the CDR3 is TGCGCCAGCAGCTTGAAAACTAGCGGAGCTAGCACAGATACGCAGTATTTT.

This clonotype was detected only a few times. V gene TRBV4-1 combines with J gene TRBJ1-5; D is ambiguous. The germline V gene has CDR1 MGHRA and CDR2 YSYEKL. The CDR3 length is 15 residues. V lost 0 bases and J lost 3, with 9 bases in between. The CDR3 spells CASSQEKTINQPQHF. In DNA, the CDR3 is TGCGCCAGCAGCCAAGAAAAAACAATCAATCAGCCCCAGCATTTT.

This clonotype was recorded at least ten times. The chain combines TRBV6-1 with TRBJ2-6, with D maybe TRBD2 (5 bases). The CDR3 has 15 residues. CDR1 is MNHNS and CDR2 is SASEGT in the germline V gene. Trimming stripped 5 bases from V and 4 bases from J, with 12 bases between. The CDR3 region is CASSLGGAGANVLTF. In DNA, the CDR3 is TGTGCCAGCAGTTTAGGAGGCGCCGGGGCCAACGTCCTGACTTTC.

This clonotype has at least ten counts. J is TRBJ1-4 and V is TRBV7-8; D uncertain. The germline V and J ends were trimmed by 0 bases and 10 bases, with 9 bases remaining between them. The CDR3 consists of 13 residues. Per the germline V gene, CDR1 is SGHVS and CDR2 is FQNEAQ. The CDR3 sequence is CASSLAFLGKLFF. DNA of the CDR3: TGTGCCAGCAGCTTAGCATTCCTGGGAAAACTGTTTTTT.

This clonotype has just a few counts. This chain uses TRBV27 with TRBJ2-7; TRBD2 aligns across 9 bases. There are 14 residues in the CDR3. Germline CDR1 is MNHEY and CDR2 is SMNVEV (reference sequence). The junction had 7 bases not matched to a gene; V was cut back by 2 bases and J by 8 bases. CDR3 in DNA: TGTGCCAGCAGTTTAGCGGGAGGGTCCAACAAGCAGTACTTC. Its protein is CASSLAGGSNKQYF.

In its sample, this clonotype was seen many times. The rearrangement joins TRBV20-1 to TRBJ2-5; TRBD2 matches at 11 bases. The CDR3 is 15 residues long. V gave up 6 bases and J gave up 5 bases; unmatched junction bases: 11. Germline V lookup: CDR1 DFQATT, CDR2 SNEGSKA (reference sequence). The DNA of the CDR3 is TGCAGTGCGGGGACTAGCGGTCTTTTCCGGGAGACCCAGTACTTC. Protein: CSAGTSGLFRETQYF.

The CDR3 nucleotides are TGTGCCTCGCTCGGAGCGGGAGAAGTCTACAATGAGCAGTTCTTC. Protein: CASLGAGEVYNEQFF. V gene TRBV30 combines with J gene TRBJ2-1; 8 bases map to TRBD2. V was pared by 7 bases and J by 3 bases, with 11 bases of the junction left unmatched. The germline V gene encodes CDR1 GTSNPN and CDR2 SVGIG (reference sequence). This CDR3 is built from 15 residues.

This chain joins TRBV20-1 and TRBJ1-3, with a possible D match to TRBD1 (5 bases). This CDR3 has 14 residues. CDR1 DFQATT and CDR2 SNEGSKA come from the germline V gene (reference sequence). V lost 6 bases to trimming and J lost 10 bases, with 22 bases between them. CDR3 region: CSAATAPDSGTIYF. For the CDR3, the DNA is TGCAGTGCAGCGACAGCGCCCGACTCTGGGACCATATATTTT.

This clonotype was counted many times. The CDR3 coding sequence is TGTGCCAGCACGCAGACGGCGGGAGGCACAGATACGCAGTATTTT. Translating gives CASTQTAGGTDTQYF. This sequence joins TRBV12-3 or TRBV12-4 and TRBJ2-3; 7 bases are shared with TRBD2. The V gene end was trimmed by 7 bases and the J gene end by 1 base; junction bases not matched to a gene: 8. This CDR3 spans 15 amino acids.

This clonotype turned up a few times. This chain uses TRBV19 with TRBJ1-6; D remains unclear. V dropped 1 base and J dropped 7 bases, with 17 bases sitting between them. The germline CDR1 and CDR2 sequences are LNHDA and SQIVND (reference sequence). The length of the CDR3 is 17 residues. CDR3 nucleotide sequence: TGTGCCAGTAGTATAGGAGACACACGGCAGAGGAATTCACCCCTCCACTTT. Protein: CASSIGDTRQRNSPLHF.

For this clonotype: Germline and junction disagree at one end, which may indicate a read error. The V and J genes are TRBV2 and TRBJ1-5, with 8 bases lining up with TRBD1. The CDR3 sequence is 13 residues long. The germline V gene has CDR1 SNHLY and CDR2 FYNNEI. The CDR3 here is CANSDTGGQPQHF. The CDR3 DNA is TGTGCCAACAGTGACACAGGGGGTCAGCCCCAGCATTTT.

The rearrangement links TRBV7-3 to TRBJ2-1; possibly TRBD2 for D (6 bases). Trimming shortened V by 4 bases and J by 5 bases, and 21 bases separated the two germline ends. Germline CDR1 and CDR2: SGHTA and FQGTGA. This CDR3 contains 17 residues. The DNA for the CDR3 is TGTGCCAGCAGCTATTCTAGCGTTCAGGCCGACCACAATGAGCAGTTCTTC. This encodes CASSYSSVQADHNEQFF.

This clonotype was observed a handful of times. V and J are TRBV20-1 and TRBJ1-1; 9 bases map to TRBD1. The CDR3 has 14 amino acids. After removal of 6 bases from V and 0 bases from J, the junction contained 5 bases not matched to a gene. Germline-derived CDR1 and CDR2 are DFQATT and SNEGSKA (reference sequence). CDR3 sequence reads: CSASQGALNTEAFF. The CDR3 DNA follows: TGCAGTGCGTCACAGGGGGCCTTGAACACTGAAGCTTTCTTT.